The rows below give T cell receptor beta chains drawn from one sample of a study of blood T cell repertoires in COVID-19. Only in-frame clones appear in the TCRdb table, and some are missing; sequencing was by immunoSEQ multiplex PCR. The table lists approximately 440,000 clones, about 90% of them singletons. Sequenced input: PBMCs or T cells enriched from blood (not recorded which). Receptors were obtained from a man younger than 35 who had recovered from COVID-19. CDR3s include the opening cysteine and the closing phenylalanine or tryptophan. A D gene is named only where the DNA matches it firmly. Expanded clones get a size class; other rows say once, few or many, or leave the size out.

clone_size,j_call,d_call,v_call,cdr3_nt,cdr3_aa
-,TRBJ1-3,-,TRBV9,TGTGCCAGCAGCCTGGACAGCAGCTCTGGAAACACCATATATTTT,CASSLDSSSGNTIYF
once,TRBJ1-5,-,TRBV9,TGTGCCAGCAGCCTCGGGTCACAGGCTCAGCCCCAGCATTTT,CASSLGSQAQPQHF
-,TRBJ2-2,TRBD2,TRBV7-9,TGTGCCAGCAGCTTAGGCGGGAGCGGGGAGCTGTTTTTT,CASSLGGSGELFF
-,TRBJ1-4,TRBD1,TRBV18,TGTGCCAGCTCACCCGGGACAGGGGCTGGAAAACTGTTTTTT,CASSPGTGAGKLFF
-,TRBJ2-1,-,TRBV1,TGCACCAGCAGCCCGGGACTAGCGGGAAGGGTCCACAATGAGCAGTTCTTC,CTSSPGLAGRVHNEQFF
-,TRBJ1-3,TRBD1,TRBV11-3,TGTGCCAGCAGCTTAGAGACAGGGCTTGGCAACACCATATATTTT,CASSLETGLGNTIYF
once,TRBJ2-1,TRBD2,TRBV2,TGTGCCAGCAGTGAGACTAGCGGGAGCTCCTACAATGAGCAGTTCTTC,CASSETSGSSYNEQFF
-,TRBJ1-2,-,TRBV28,TGTGCCAGTACCGAGGTATCCTATGGCTACACCTTC,CASTEVSYGYTF
once,TRBJ2-2,-,TRBV15,TGTGCCACCAGCAGAGCTAGCGCGGACACCGGGGAGCTGTTTTTT,CATSRASADTGELFF
-,TRBJ2-7,-,TRBV3-1/TRBV3-2,TGTGCCAGCAGCTTCAGGGGACCCTACGAGCAGTACTTC,CASSFRGPYEQYF
-,TRBJ1-2,TRBD1,TRBV18,TGTGCCAGCTCACCCGGACAGGGTGATGGCTACACCTTC,CASSPGQGDGYTF
-,TRBJ1-1,TRBD1,TRBV9,TGTGCCAGCAGCGACGGGACAGGGGTAACTGAAGCTTTCTTT,CASSDGTGVTEAFF
-,TRBJ1-2,TRBD1,TRBV7-9,TGTGCCAGCAGCTCGGACAGGCGCTATGGCTACACCTTC,CASSSDRRYGYTF
-,TRBJ1-5,-,TRBV10-1,TGCGCCAGCAGCTCGGACAGTGGCCGACCCCAGCATTTT,CASSSDSGRPQHF
-,TRBJ1-4,-,TRBV30,TGTGCCTGGAGTGTATCGCCGGGGAGGCTCGAAAAACTGTTTTTT,CAWSVSPGRLEKLFF
few,TRBJ2-7,TRBD1,TRBV9,TGTGCCAGCAGCCCGGGGGGACAGGGCTCCTACGAGCAGTACTTC,CASSPGGQGSYEQYF
-,TRBJ2-3,-,TRBV3-1/TRBV3-2,TGTGCCAGCAGCCCGGTCGGAGGCACCACAGATACGCAGTATTTT,CASSPVGGTTDTQYF
-,TRBJ1-4,TRBD1,TRBV30,TGTGCCTGGAGTGGGGACAGGGGGTATAATGAAAAACTGTTTTTT,CAWSGDRGYNEKLFF
-,TRBJ1-3,-,TRBV7-2,TGTGCCAGCAGCCGGTGGGGGCCTGGAAACACCATATATTTT,CASSRWGPGNTIYF
once,TRBJ1-5,-,TRBV28,TGTGCCAGCAGCCTACAGGGACCTAGCAATCAGCCCCAGCATTTT,CASSLQGPSNQPQHF
-,TRBJ1-2,-,TRBV19,TGTGCCAGTAGTATAACAGGTGCTCTCTATGGCTACACCTTC,CASSITGALYGYTF
-,TRBJ1-3,TRBD1,TRBV5-1,TGCGCCAGCAGCCCACAGGGGCTATTTGGAAACACCATATATTTT,CASSPQGLFGNTIYF
once,TRBJ1-3,-,TRBV28,TGTGCCAGCAGTTTATCGTTCTCCTTCTCTGGAAACACCATATATTTT,CASSLSFSFSGNTIYF
-,TRBJ2-1,TRBD2,TRBV4-1,TGCGCCAGCAGCCAAGAAACTAGCGGGAACCACAATGAGCAGTTCTTC,CASSQETSGNHNEQFF
-,TRBJ1-5,-,TRBV19,TGTGCCAGTACCCACTTGGGGCAGGGAACCCATCAGCCCCAGCATTTT,CASTHLGQGTHQPQHF
-,TRBJ1-1,TRBD1,TRBV3-1/TRBV3-2,TGTGCCAGCAGCCCAAACTCCGGGACAGGGGAAGCTTTCTTT,CASSPNSGTGEAFF
-,TRBJ1-2,TRBD1,TRBV24-1,TGTGCCACCAGTGGCAATCGACAGGGTAACTATGGCTACACCTTC,CATSGNRQGNYGYTF
-,TRBJ1-2,-,TRBV7-9,TGTGCCAGCACCTCTCTTTTGGAGGATGGCTACACCTTC,CASTSLLEDGYTF
-,TRBJ2-7,-,TRBV5-1,TGCGCCAGCAGCCCGGGGATCGCATCTTACGAGCAGTACTTC,CASSPGIASYEQYF
once,TRBJ1-3,TRBD1,TRBV9,TGTGCCAGCAGCGGCCGGACAGGGTTGGACACCATATATTTT,CASSGRTGLDTIYF
-,TRBJ2-6,-,TRBV29-1,TGCAGCGCCACCGGGAACTCTGGGGCCAACGTCCTGACTTTC,CSATGNSGANVLTF
-,TRBJ2-3,TRBD2,TRBV4-2,TGTGCCAGCAGCCAAGATAAAAGCGGGAGGACAGATACGCAGTATTTT,CASSQDKSGRTDTQYF
-,TRBJ2-5,TRBD2,TRBV5-6,TGTGCCAGCAGCTTTCTAGCGGAAGATTACCAAGAGACCCAGTACTTC,CASSFLAEDYQETQYF
-,TRBJ2-3,-,TRBV7-3,TGTGCCAGCAGCTTAGGGCTTTCGACAGATACGCAGTATTTT,CASSLGLSTDTQYF
-,TRBJ2-1,TRBD2,TRBV18,TGTGCCAGCTCCCCTAGCGGGGGAAGCTCCTACAATGAGCAGTTCTTC,CASSPSGGSSYNEQFF
-,TRBJ1-2,-,TRBV20-1,TGCAGTGCTAGTGGCGCAGGGTCGGGCGGCTACACCTTC,CSASGAGSGGYTF
-,TRBJ2-1,TRBD2,TRBV9,TGTGCCAGCAGCGTGACGGGACTAGCGGGAACAGGGACGGTCAATGAGCAGTTCTTC,CASSVTGLAGTGTVNEQFF
-,TRBJ1-1,TRBD1,TRBV7-9,TGTGCCAGCAGTCTTACAGGGGGAGGTGAAGCTTTCTTT,CASSLTGGGEAFF
-,TRBJ1-1,TRBD1,TRBV5-6,TGTGCCAGCAGCTTGGCCAGGGGGAGGAACACTGAAGCTTTCTTT,CASSLARGRNTEAFF
-,TRBJ1-5,-,TRBV19,TGTGCCAGTAGTGTCGGGACTGACAATCAGCCCCAGCATTTT,CASSVGTDNQPQHF
-,TRBJ1-1,-,TRBV3-1/TRBV3-2,TGTGCCAGCAGCCAAGGACAAAGGAACACTGAAGCTTTCTTT,CASSQGQRNTEAFF
-,TRBJ1-1,TRBD1,TRBV2,TGTGCCAGCAGTGAGGGACAGGGGGCGCGGGCTTTCTTT,CASSEGQGARAFF
-,TRBJ2-7,TRBD2,TRBV7-2,TGTGCCAGCAGCTTTCCCCCGGCGGGAGGGTTCCACGAGCAGTACTTC,CASSFPPAGGFHEQYF
many,TRBJ1-3,TRBD1,TRBV6-5,TGTGCCAGCAGTCCGCCCGGGACAGGGGGAAACACCATATATTTT,CASSPPGTGGNTIYF
-,TRBJ2-7,TRBD1,TRBV29-1,TGCAGCGCTACAGGGGGTCCCTACGAGCAGTACTTC,CSATGGPYEQYF
-,TRBJ2-5,-,TRBV5-1,TGCGCCAGCAGCTTGAACGTAGCGGAGACCCAAGAGACCCAGTACTTC,CASSLNVAETQETQYF
-,TRBJ1-3,-,TRBV5-1,TGCGCCAGCAGCTTGGAAACGGTGAGCGCTGGAAACACCATATATTTT,CASSLETVSAGNTIYF
-,TRBJ2-7,-,TRBV11-2,TGTGCCAGCAGCTTAGGGCTAAGCGAATCCTGGGAGCAGTACTTC,CASSLGLSESWEQYF
-,TRBJ1-1,-,TRBV9,TGTGCCAGCAGCCCTCATTACAGGGCTTCCACTGAAGCTTTCTTT,CASSPHYRASTEAFF
-,TRBJ2-6,-,TRBV30,TGTGCCTGGATAGGTCAGGGAAGCCCAGCAGGGGCCAACGTCCTGACTTTC,CAWIGQGSPAGANVLTF
-,TRBJ2-7,TRBD2,TRBV2,TGTGCCAGCCTTGGGACTAGCTTCTACGAGCAGTACTTC,CASLGTSFYEQYF
-,TRBJ1-4,-,TRBV9,TGTGCCAGCAGCGGGTACAACAATGAAAAACTGTTTTTT,CASSGYNNEKLFF
-,TRBJ1-1,-,TRBV6-1,TGTGCCAGCAGTGAAAGGCAGGCTTTTTCAGCTTTCTTT,CASSERQAFSAFF
-,TRBJ2-1,-,TRBV5-8,TGTGCCAGCAGCCCAGCTCAGGGCAGGGGCTCCTACAATGAGCAGTTCTTC,CASSPAQGRGSYNEQFF
-,TRBJ1-5,-,TRBV6-1,TGTGCCAGCAGTGAACAAGGGGCAGGTCAGCCCCAGCATTTT,CASSEQGAGQPQHF